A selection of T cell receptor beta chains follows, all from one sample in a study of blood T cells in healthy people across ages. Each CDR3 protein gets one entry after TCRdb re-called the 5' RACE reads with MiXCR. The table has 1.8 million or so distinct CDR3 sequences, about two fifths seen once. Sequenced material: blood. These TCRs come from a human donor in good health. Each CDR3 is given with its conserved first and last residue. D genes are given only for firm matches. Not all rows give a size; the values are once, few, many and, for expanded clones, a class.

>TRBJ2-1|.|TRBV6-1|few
TGTGCCAGCAGGGAGGCGGGCAGGAGCTCCTACAATGAGCAGTTCTTC
CASREAGRSSYNEQFF
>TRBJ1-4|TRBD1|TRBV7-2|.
TGTGCCAGCAGCCCGGACAGGGGGCAGGGAAAACTGTTTTTT
CASSPDRGQGKLFF
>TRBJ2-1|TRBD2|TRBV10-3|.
TGTGCCATCAGTGAGTCCGTGGCTAGCGGGAATAATGAGCAGTTCTTC
CAISESVASGNNEQFF
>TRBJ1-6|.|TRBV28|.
TGTGCCAGCAGTGTAGGACTCAGGGTCGATTCACCCCTCCACTTT
CASSVGLRVDSPLHF
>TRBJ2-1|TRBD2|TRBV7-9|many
TGTGCCAGCAGCTTAGACGGGGGGGCTTCCAATGAGCAGTTCTTC
CASSLDGGASNEQFF
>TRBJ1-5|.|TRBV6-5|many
TGTGCCAGCAGGACGGGAGATCAGCCCCAGCATTTT
CASRTGDQPQHF
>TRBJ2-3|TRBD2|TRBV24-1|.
TGTGCCACCAGTGATGGGACGAGCGGGACTTACACAGATACGCAGTATTTT
CATSDGTSGTYTDTQYF
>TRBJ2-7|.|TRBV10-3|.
TGTGCCATCAGTGGCGACGCAGCCTACGAGCAGTACTTC
CAISGDAAYEQYF
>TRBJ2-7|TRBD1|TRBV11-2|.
TGTGCCAGCAGCTTAGATCTACTCCCTACAGGGGCTCCCTACGAGCAGTACTTC
CASSLDLLPTGAPYEQYF
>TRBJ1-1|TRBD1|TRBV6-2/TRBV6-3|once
TGTGCCAGCAGTTACTCGCTTGCCCTAGGGACAGGAAACACTGAAGCTTTCTTT
CASSYSLALGTGNTEAFF
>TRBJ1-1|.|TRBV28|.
TGTGCCAGCAGCCCAATCGGACGTGACACTGAAGCTTTCTTT
CASSPIGRDTEAFF
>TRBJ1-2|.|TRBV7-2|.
TGTGCCAGCAGCTTCAATAGGGGGGTGGAAGGCTACACCTTC
CASSFNRGVEGYTF
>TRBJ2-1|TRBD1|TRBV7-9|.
TGTGCCAGCAGCCCTTGGACAGGCCAAACCTACAATGAGCAGTTCTTC
CASSPWTGQTYNEQFF
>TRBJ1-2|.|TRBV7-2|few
TGTGCCAGCAGCTTAGATCGTAGGGATTCGGGCTACACCTTC
CASSLDRRDSGYTF
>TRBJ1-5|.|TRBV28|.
TGTGCCAGCAGTCCACGCCTGAGCCCCAATCAGCCCCAGCATTTT
CASSPRLSPNQPQHF
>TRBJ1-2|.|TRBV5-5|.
TGTGCCAGCAGCTTGACCAACTACATCGGGGAGGGGAAGGGTAACTATGGCTACACCTTC
CASSLTNYIGEGKGNYGYTF
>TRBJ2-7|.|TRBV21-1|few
TGTGCCAGCAGCAGGGGATTCGAAGTCGGGGGCCCTTTCTACGAGCAGTACTTC
CASSRGFEVGGPFYEQYF
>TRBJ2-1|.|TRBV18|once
TGTGTCAGCTCACTGAGCCTTATGGATGAGCAGTTCTTC
CVSSLSLMDEQFF
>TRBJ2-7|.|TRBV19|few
TGTGCCAGAGAGCGTGATGACGAGCAGTACTTC
CARERDDEQYF
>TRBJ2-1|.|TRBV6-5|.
TGTGCCAGCCTACCATCCTCCGGCATCAATGAGCAGTTCTTC
CASLPSSGINEQFF
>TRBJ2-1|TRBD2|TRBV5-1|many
TGTGCCAGCAGCTCGACTAGCGGGGGTTACAATGAGCAGTTCTTC
CASSSTSGGYNEQFF
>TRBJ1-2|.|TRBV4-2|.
TGTGCCAGCAGCCCGCGTCGGGAGGGGTATGGCAACACCTTC
CASSPRREGYGNTF
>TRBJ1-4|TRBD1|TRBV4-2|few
TGTGCCAGCAGCGCTAAGGGGGCGGGGGGCGAAAAACTGTTTTTT
CASSAKGAGGEKLFF
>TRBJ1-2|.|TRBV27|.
TGTGCCAGCAGTTTACGGGGGACATCAGGATTGTATGGCTACACCTTC
CASSLRGTSGLYGYTF
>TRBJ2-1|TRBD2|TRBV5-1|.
TGCGCCAGCAGCTTGGCCTACGGGACTAGCGGGGATGAGCAGTTCTTC
CASSLAYGTSGDEQFF
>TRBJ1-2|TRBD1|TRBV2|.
TGTGCCAGCAGTGATCAGGGGGCCGATCCGGTTGGGGACTATGGCTACACCTTC
CASSDQGADPVGDYGYTF
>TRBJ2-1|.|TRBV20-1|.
TGCAGTGCTAGCGCCGGGGGCGTATACAATGAGCAGTTCTTC
CSASAGGVYNEQFF
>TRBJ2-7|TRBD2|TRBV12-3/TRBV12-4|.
TGTGCCAGCAGTTTATATAGCGGGGGGGGAGAGTCCCAGTACTTC
CASSLYSGGGESQYF
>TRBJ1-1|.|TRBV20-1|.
TGCAGTGCTAGTGTGATGGGTCGTTACACTGAAGCTTTCTTT
CSASVMGRYTEAFF
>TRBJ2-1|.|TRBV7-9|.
TGTGCCAGCAGCTCCTGGGAGGCCGATGAGCAGTTCTTC
CASSSWEADEQFF
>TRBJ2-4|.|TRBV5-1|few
TGCGCCAGCAGCTTGGAGGGGGGCACCAAAAACATTCAGTACTTC
CASSLEGGTKNIQYF
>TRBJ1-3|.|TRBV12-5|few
TGTGCTAGTGGTTTGACGACTCGGACCGGCGGAAACACCATATATTTT
CASGLTTRTGGNTIYF
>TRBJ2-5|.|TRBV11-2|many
TGTGCCAGCACCTTGGACAGCCGGTACCAAGAGACCCAGTACTTC
CASTLDSRYQETQYF
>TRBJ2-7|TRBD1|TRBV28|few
TGTGCCAGCAGTCACAGGGGAGAGGGGGCATACGAGCAGTACTTC
CASSHRGEGAYEQYF
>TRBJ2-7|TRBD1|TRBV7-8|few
TGTGCCAGCAGCCTAATAGGGACAGGGTATTTTAGCGACGAGCAGTACTTC
CASSLIGTGYFSDEQYF
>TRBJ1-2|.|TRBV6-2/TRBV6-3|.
TGTGCCAGCAGTTCCGGAGGGTTCGGCTATGGCTACACCTTC
CASSSGGFGYGYTF
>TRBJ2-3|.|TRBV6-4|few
TGTGCCAGCAGTGTCGAAATTTTTGGGACAGATACGCAGTATTTT
CASSVEIFGTDTQYF
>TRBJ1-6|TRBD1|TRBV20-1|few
TGCAGTGCCGCTCTAGAGACCGGGACAGAAAATTCACCCCTCCACTTT
CSAALETGTENSPLHF
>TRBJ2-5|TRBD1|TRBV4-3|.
TGCGCCAGCAGCCAACAACGAACCGGGACAGGTATTGAAGAGACCCAGTACTTC
CASSQQRTGTGIEETQYF
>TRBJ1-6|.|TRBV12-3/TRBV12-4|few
TGTGCCAGCAGGGTGGGGAGGGCTAATTCACCCCTCCACTTT
CASRVGRANSPLHF